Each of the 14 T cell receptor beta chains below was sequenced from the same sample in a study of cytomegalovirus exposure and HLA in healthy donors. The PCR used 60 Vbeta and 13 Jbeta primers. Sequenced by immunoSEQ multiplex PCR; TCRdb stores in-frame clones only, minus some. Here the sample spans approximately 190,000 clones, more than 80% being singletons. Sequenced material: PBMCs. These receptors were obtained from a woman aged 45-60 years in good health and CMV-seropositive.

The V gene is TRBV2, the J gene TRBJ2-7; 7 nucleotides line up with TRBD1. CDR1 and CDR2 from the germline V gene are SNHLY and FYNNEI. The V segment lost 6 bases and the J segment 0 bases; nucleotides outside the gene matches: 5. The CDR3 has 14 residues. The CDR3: CASRARGHSYEQYF. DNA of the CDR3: TGTGCCAGCAGGGCTAGGGGGCACTCCTACGAGCAGTACTTC.

The CDR3 bases are TGCGCCAGCAGCCGGGGACTAAAGGAGACCCAGTACTTC. Translation: CASSRGLKETQYF. V usage is TRBV4-1 and J usage is TRBJ2-5; 7 bases map to TRBD2. V shed 4 bases, J shed 5 bases, and the junction held 4 bases outside the gene matches. The CDR3 length is 13 residues. Germline values: CDR1 MGHRA, CDR2 YSYEKL.

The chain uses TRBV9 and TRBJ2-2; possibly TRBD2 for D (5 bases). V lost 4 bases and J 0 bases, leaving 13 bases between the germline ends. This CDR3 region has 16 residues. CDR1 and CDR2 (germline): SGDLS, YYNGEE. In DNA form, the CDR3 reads TGTGCCAGCAGCTATGCTTCCGGGGCGAACACCGGGGAGCTGTTTTTT. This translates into CASSYASGANTGELFF.

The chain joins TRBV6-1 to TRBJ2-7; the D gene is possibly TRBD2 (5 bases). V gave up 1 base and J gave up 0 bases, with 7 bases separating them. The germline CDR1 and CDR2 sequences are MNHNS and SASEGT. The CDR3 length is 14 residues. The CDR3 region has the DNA TGTGCCAGCAGTGAAGGAGGGAGCTCCTACGAGCAGTACTTC. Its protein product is CASSEGGSSYEQYF.

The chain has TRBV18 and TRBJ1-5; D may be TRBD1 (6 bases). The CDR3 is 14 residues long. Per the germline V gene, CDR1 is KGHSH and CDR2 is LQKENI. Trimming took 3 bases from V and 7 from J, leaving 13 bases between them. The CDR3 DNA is TGTGCCAGCTCACCTTCGGGGGGGGGCCAGCCCCAGCATTTT. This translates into CASSPSGGGQPQHF.

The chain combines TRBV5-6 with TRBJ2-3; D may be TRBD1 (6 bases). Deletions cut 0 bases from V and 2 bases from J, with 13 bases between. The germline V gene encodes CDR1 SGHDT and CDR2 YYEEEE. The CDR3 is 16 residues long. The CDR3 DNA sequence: TGTGCCAGCAGCTTGGAGGTAGGGGGTGACACAGATACGCAGTATTTT. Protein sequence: CASSLEVGGDTDTQYF.

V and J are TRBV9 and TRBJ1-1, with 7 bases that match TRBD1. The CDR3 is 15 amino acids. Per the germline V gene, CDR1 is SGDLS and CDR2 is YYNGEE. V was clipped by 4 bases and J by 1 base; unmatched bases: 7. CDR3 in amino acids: CASSRQGLTNTEAFF. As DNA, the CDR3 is TGTGCCAGCAGCCGACAGGGTTTAACGAACACTGAAGCTTTCTTT.

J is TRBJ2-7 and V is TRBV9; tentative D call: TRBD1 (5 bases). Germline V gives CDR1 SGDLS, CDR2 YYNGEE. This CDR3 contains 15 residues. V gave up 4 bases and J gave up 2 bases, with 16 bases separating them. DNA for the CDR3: TGTGCCAGCAGCCCAGGGTTTGGCAGGACCTACGAGCAGTACTTC. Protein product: CASSPGFGRTYEQYF.

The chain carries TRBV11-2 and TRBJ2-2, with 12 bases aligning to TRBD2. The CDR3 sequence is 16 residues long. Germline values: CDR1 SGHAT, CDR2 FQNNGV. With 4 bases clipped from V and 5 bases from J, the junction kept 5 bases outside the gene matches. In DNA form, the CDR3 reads TGTGCCAGCAGCTCTAGCGGGGGGGCCCGAACCGGGGAGCTGTTTTTT. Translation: CASSSSGGARTGELFF. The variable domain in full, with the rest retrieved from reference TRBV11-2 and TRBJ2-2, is EAGVAQSPRYKIIEKRQSVAFWCNPISGHATLYWYQQILGQGPKLLIQFQNNGVVDDSQLPKDRFSAERLKGVDSTLKIQPAKLEDSAVYLCASSSSGGARTGELFFGEGSRLTVL.

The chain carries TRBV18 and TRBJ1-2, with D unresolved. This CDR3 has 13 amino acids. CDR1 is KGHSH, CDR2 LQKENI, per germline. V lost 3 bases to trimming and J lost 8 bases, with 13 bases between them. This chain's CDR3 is CASSPTERLGYTF. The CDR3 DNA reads TGTGCCAGCTCACCGACCGAGAGGCTCGGCTACACCTTC.

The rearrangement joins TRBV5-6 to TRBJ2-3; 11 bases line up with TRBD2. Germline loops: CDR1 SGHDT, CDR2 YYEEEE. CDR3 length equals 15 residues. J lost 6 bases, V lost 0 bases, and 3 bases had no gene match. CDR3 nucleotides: TGTGCCAGCAGCTTGGTGACTAGCGGGGTCGATACGCAGTATTTT. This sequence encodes CASSLVTSGVDTQYF.

CDR3: CASSPGTGGLTDTQYF. The CDR3 nucleotides read TGTGCCAGCAGCCCGGGGACAGGGGGCCTCACAGATACGCAGTATTTT. The chain has TRBV11-3 and TRBJ2-3, with TRBD1 identical over 12 bases. The CDR3 runs 16 residues. V gave up 5 bases and J gave up 2 bases; unmatched junction bases: 5. Germline V CDR1 and CDR2: SGHNT, YENEEA.

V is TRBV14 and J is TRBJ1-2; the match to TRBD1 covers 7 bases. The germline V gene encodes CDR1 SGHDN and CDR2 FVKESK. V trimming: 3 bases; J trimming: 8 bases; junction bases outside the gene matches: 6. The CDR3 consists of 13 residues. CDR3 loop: CASSQDRRDGYTF. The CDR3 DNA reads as TGTGCCAGCAGCCAGGACAGGCGAGACGGCTACACCTTC.

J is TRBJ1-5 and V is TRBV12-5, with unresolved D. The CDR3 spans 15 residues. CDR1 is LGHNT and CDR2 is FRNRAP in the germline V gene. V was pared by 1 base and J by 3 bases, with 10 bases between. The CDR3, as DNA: TGTGCTAGTGGTTTGGCCCAAACTATCAATCAGCCCCAGCATTTT. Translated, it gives CASGLAQTINQPQHF.